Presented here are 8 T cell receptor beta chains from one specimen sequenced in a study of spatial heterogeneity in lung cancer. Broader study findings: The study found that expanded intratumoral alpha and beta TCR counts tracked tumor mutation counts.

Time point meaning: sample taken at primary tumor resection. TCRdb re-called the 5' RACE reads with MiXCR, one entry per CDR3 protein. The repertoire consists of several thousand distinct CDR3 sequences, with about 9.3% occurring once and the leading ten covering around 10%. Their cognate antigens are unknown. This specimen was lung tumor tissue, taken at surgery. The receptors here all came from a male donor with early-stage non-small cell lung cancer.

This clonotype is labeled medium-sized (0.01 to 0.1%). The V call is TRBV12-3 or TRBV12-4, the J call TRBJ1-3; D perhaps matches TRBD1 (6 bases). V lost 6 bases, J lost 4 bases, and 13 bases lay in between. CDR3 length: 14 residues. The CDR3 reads CASRGAGLGNTIYF. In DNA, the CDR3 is TGTGCCAGCAGGGGGGCAGGGTTAGGAAACACCATATATTTT.

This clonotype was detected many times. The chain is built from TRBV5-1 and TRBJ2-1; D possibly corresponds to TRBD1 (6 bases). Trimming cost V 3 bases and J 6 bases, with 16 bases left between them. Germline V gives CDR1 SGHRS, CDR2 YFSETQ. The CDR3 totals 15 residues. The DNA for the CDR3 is TGCGCCAGCAGCTCGTTAGTATCAGGGGCCAATGAGCAGTTCTTC. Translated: CASSSLVSGANEQFF.

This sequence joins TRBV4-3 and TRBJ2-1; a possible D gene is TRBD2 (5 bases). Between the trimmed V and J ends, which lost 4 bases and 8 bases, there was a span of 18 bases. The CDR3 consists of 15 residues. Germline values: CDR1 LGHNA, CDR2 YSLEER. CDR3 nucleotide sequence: TGCGCCAGCAGCCCCACGGGGTCGAGTTACGATGAGCAGTTCTTC. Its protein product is CASSPTGSSYDEQFF.

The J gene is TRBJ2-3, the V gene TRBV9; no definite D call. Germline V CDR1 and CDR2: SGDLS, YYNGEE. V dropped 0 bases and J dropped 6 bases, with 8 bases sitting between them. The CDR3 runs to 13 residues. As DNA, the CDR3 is TGTGCCAGCAGCGTAGCTGTCGGGGATACGCAGTATTTT. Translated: CASSVAVGDTQYF.

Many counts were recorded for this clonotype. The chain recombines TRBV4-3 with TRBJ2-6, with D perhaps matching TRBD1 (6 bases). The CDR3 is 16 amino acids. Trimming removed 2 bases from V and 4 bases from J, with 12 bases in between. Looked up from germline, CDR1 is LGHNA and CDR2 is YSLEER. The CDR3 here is CASSQIVGTGANVLTF. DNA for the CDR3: TGCGCCAGCAGCCAAATTGTAGGGACAGGGGCCAACGTCCTGACTTTC.

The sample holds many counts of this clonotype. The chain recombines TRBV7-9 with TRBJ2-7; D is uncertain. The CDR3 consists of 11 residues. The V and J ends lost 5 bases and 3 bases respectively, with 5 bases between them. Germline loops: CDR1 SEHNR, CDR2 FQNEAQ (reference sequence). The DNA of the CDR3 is TGTGCCAGCAGCCCAGGCTACGAGCAGTACTTC. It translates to CASSPGYEQYF.

CDR3 amino acids: CASSVQSQGVTEAFF. In DNA form, the CDR3 reads TGTGCCAGCAGCGTCCAATCCCAGGGAGTCACTGAAGCTTTCTTT. This chain links TRBV7-2 with TRBJ1-1, with a tentative D call TRBD1 (5 bases). The germline gives CDR1 SGHTA, CDR2 FQGNSA. V dropped 5 bases and J dropped 4 bases, with 17 bases sitting between them. The CDR3 has 15 residues.

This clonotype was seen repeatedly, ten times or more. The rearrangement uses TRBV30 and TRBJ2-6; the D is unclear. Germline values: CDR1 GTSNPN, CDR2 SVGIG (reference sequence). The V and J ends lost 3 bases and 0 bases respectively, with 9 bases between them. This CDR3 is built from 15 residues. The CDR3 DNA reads TGTGCCTGGAGGAAGGGAAGCTCTGGGGCCAACGTCCTGACTTTC. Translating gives CAWRKGSSGANVLTF. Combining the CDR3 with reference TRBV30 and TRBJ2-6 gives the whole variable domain SQTIHQWPATLVQPVGSPLSLECTVEGTSNPNLYWYRQAAGRGLQLLFYSVGIGQISSEVPQNLSASRPQDRQFILSSKKLLLSDSGFYLCAWRKGSSGANVLTFGAGSRLTVL.